This TCR beta chain is drawn from a study of blood T cell repertoires in COVID-19. The authors' processing: Nucleated cell counts were estimated from reference gene primer amplification. Produced via immunoSEQ multiplex PCR; TCRdb's table is partial and in-frame only. The D gene and trimming were derived from the DNA, and the V and J assignments and clone size from that table. The top ten hold about 3.1% of the sample, which has about 260,000 clones, around nine tenths seen once. Participants were placed into cohorts based on the clinical history they reported. Germline-derived CDR1 and CDR2 are KGHSH and LQKENI. After removal of 5 bases from V and 0 bases from J, the junction contained 12 bases not matched to a gene. The CDR3 length is 17 residues. This clone was detected once.

The origin of this receptor is a woman aged 40-49 years who had been exposed to COVID-19. The J gene is TRBJ1-1, the V gene TRBV18; 7 positions agree with TRBD1. Sequencing was carried out using PBMCs or T cells enriched from blood (not recorded which). CDR3 DNA sequence: TGTGCCAGCTCAACCACGACAGGGCCGGGTATGAACACTGAAGCTTTCTTT. Amino acid sequence: CASSTTTGPGMNTEAFF.